Listed here are 13 T cell receptor beta chains from one sample, sequenced in a study of shared clonotypes between healthy human individuals. Clones were sequenced by immunoSEQ multiplex PCR, and TCRdb holds only the in-frame ones, with some missing. The top ten hold roughly 1.2% of the sample, which has around 2,000,000 clones, approximately 95% seen once. Naive CD8 cells lacked CD45RO, underwent positive selection for CCR7 and left out terminally differentiated effector memory CD45RA+ cells. Sequencing input: naive CD8+ T cells sorted from blood. The receptors were gathered from a man aged 18 to 29 in good health.

This sequence joins TRBV7-9 and TRBJ1-2; 9 positions match TRBD1. The germline V gene has CDR1 SEHNR and CDR2 FQNEAQ (reference sequence). This CDR3 has 19 residues. The ends lost 6 bases at V and 1 base at J; junction bases unmatched: 18. The CDR3 sequence: CASRPVRGTGHDYNYGYTF. Here the CDR3 DNA reads TGTGCCAGCAGACCCGTTAGGGGGACAGGGCACGATTATAACTATGGCTACACCTTC.

V usage is TRBV27 and J usage is TRBJ2-3; D not resolved. Trimming took off 1 base at V and 4 bases at J, with 15 bases between the two ends. The CDR3 extends over 16 amino acids. Germline V gene sequence: CDR1 MNHEY, CDR2 SMNVEV (reference sequence). Written as DNA, the CDR3 is TGTGCCAGCAGTTTATTAGCCCTCGGCGGAGCAGATACGCAGTATTTT. Its protein is CASSLLALGGADTQYF.

The chain recombines TRBV9 with TRBJ2-5, with D perhaps assigned TRBD1 or TRBD2 (5 bases each). The CDR3 is 15 amino acids. V shed 3 bases and J shed 7 bases, with 19 bases lying between them. CDR1 SGDLS and CDR2 YYNGEE come from the germline V gene. CDR3 sequence: CASSAPGPPLPTQYF. CDR3 nucleotides: TGTGCCAGCAGCGCGCCGGGACCTCCCTTACCGACCCAGTACTTC. The variable domain in full, with the rest retrieved from reference TRBV9 and TRBJ2-5, is DSGVTQTPKHLITATGQRVTLRCSPRSGDLSVYWYQQSLDQGLQFLIQYYNGEERAKGNILERFSAQQFPDLHSELNLSSLELGDSALYFCASSAPGPPLPTQYFGPGTRLLVL.

This chain connects TRBV5-6 to TRBJ2-3; 7 bases are shared with TRBD1. Germline-derived CDR1 and CDR2 are SGHDT and YYEEEE. The CDR3 is made up of 13 amino acids. The J segment lost 1 base and the V segment lost 4 bases, leaving 0 bases of the junction unmatched. CDR3 bases: TGTGCCAGCAGCCAGGGGGGCACAGATACGCAGTATTTT. Translation: CASSQGGTDTQYF.

V gene TRBV4-1 combines with J gene TRBJ2-7; TRBD1 matches at 10 bases. This CDR3 is 15 amino acids long. Germline values: CDR1 MGHRA, CDR2 YSYEKL. The V segment lost 4 bases and the J segment 4 bases; nucleotides outside the gene matches: 7. CDR3 sequence: CASSPGQGGPYEQYF. CDR3 in DNA: TGCGCCAGCAGCCCCGGACAGGGGGGACCTTACGAGCAGTACTTC.

This clone is a singleton in its sample. The chain links TRBV29-1 to TRBJ2-2; D perhaps matches TRBD2 (5 bases). V was pared by 6 bases and J by 6 bases, with 11 bases between. CDR3 length: 12 residues. The germline gives CDR1 SQVTM, CDR2 ANQGSEA. The CDR3 spells CSVRAGSGELFF. DNA of the CDR3: TGCAGCGTGAGGGCTGGGTCCGGGGAGCTGTTTTTT.

The chain has TRBV13 and TRBJ1-6, with 8 bases lining up with TRBD1. CDR3 length equals 17 residues. Germline trimming cut 2 bases from V and 0 bases from J; bases unmatched to any gene: 3. Looked up from germline, CDR1 is PRHDT and CDR2 is FYEKMQ (reference sequence). Here the CDR3 reads CASSLRDRSSYNSPLHF. In nucleotides, the CDR3 is TGTGCCAGCAGCTTAAGGGACAGGAGCTCCTATAATTCACCCCTCCACTTT.

The CDR3, as DNA: TGTGCCAGCACTCTCGCGGCCACTTCCTACAATGAGCAGTTCTTC. The encoded protein is CASTLAATSYNEQFF. This chain links TRBV5-4 with TRBJ2-1, with D uncertain. The V gene's germline CDR1 is SGHNT and CDR2 YYREEE (reference sequence). CDR3 length: 15 residues. Trimming shortened V by 6 bases and J by 1 base, and 14 bases separated the two germline ends.

The CDR3 nucleotides read TGTGCCAGCAGCCACTGGACTAGCGAGGCGCAGGGGACCCAGTACTTC. The encoded protein is CASSHWTSEAQGTQYF. The chain links TRBV7-6 to TRBJ2-5, with 9 bases identical to TRBD2. Per germline, CDR1 SGHVS and CDR2 FNYEAQ. This CDR3 region has 16 residues. The junction had 14 bases not matched to a gene; V was cut back by 5 bases and J by 7 bases.

The chain uses TRBV9 and TRBJ1-1; TRBD1 is a possible D gene (5 bases). The V end was cut by 2 bases, the J end by 4 bases, with 15 bases between. CDR1 and CDR2 from the germline V gene are SGDLS and YYNGEE. The CDR3 consists of 15 residues. CDR3 residues: CASSVSQGFGTEAFF. DNA of the CDR3: TGTGCCAGCAGCGTCTCCCAGGGATTCGGCACTGAAGCTTTCTTT.

This sequence joins TRBV6-6 and TRBJ2-2; TRBD1 agrees at 7 bases. Germline CDR1 MNHNY, CDR2 SVGAGI (reference sequence). V lost 7 bases and J lost 0; bases outside the gene matches: 8. The CDR3 spans 16 residues. CDR3 DNA sequence: TGTGCCAGCACGTCGACAGGGATCTCGAACACCGGGGAGCTGTTTTTT. Its translation is CASTSTGISNTGELFF.

The chain has TRBV4-1 and TRBJ2-7; D is unresolved. The germline V gene has CDR1 MGHRA and CDR2 YSYEKL. The V gene lost 0 bases and the J gene lost 1 base, with 10 bases spanning the gap. This CDR3 contains 15 residues. The CDR3 nucleotides are TGCGCCAGCAGCCAAGATACAACGGATTCCTACGAGCAGTACTTC. It codes for CASSQDTTDSYEQYF.

The gene calls are TRBV10-3 and TRBJ2-2; D gene unclear. Trimming cost V 5 bases and J 4 bases, with 17 bases left between them. The CDR3 length is 16 residues. Per germline, CDR1 ENHRY and CDR2 SYGVKD. The CDR3 bases are TGTGCCATCAGTTTTTACGGGCGCAGTTCCACCGGGGAGCTGTTTTTT. Translating it yields CAISFYGRSSTGELFF.